Each of the 32 T cell receptor beta chains below was sequenced from the same sample in a study of blood T cells in healthy people across ages. Through a sample-barcoded 5' primer and a J-beta primer mix, a second PCR was run for roughly 6 to 11 cycles. MiXCR, run by TCRdb on the 5' RACE reads, gives a single entry per CDR3 protein. The data contain roughly 1.5 million distinct CDR3 sequences, 40% to 45% of them singletons. Sequenced sample: blood. The receptors were sampled from a woman between 18 and 29 years old in good health.

This clonotype was seen a handful of times. This chain joins TRBV7-2 and TRBJ1-2; possible D gene TRBD1, 6 bases. This CDR3 is 14 amino acids long. Trimming left V 4 bases short and J 2 bases short, with 11 bases between. The germline CDR1 and CDR2 sequences are SGHTA and FQGNSA. The chain's CDR3 is CASSSFQGNYGYTF. The DNA of the CDR3 is TGTGCCAGCAGCTCCTTCCAGGGGAACTATGGCTACACCTTC.

This clonotype was detected a few times. CDR3 in amino acids: CAISAGQGNTEAFF. CDR3 sequence (DNA): TGTGCCATCAGTGCTGGACAGGGGAACACTGAAGCTTTCTTT. The rearrangement links TRBV10-3 to TRBJ1-1; TRBD1 aligns across 8 bases. J was trimmed by 1 base and V by 4 bases; bases with no gene match: 2. The CDR3 covers 14 residues. Per the germline V gene, CDR1 is ENHRY and CDR2 is SYGVKD.

The chain uses TRBV27 and TRBJ2-3, with D unresolved. This CDR3 has 15 residues. Trimming pared 6 bases from V and 2 bases from J, leaving 15 bases between. Germline V gene lookup returns CDR1 MNHEY and CDR2 SMNVEV (reference sequence). CDR3 nucleotides: TGTGCCAGCAGCCCAGAGACGCTACCCACAGATACGCAGTATTTT. This sequence encodes CASSPETLPTDTQYF.

J is TRBJ2-7 and V is TRBV10-3, with 13 positions matching TRBD2. The trim removed 3 bases at V and 0 bases at J, leaving 8 bases unmatched. This CDR3 has 18 residues. The germline CDR1 and CDR2 sequences are ENHRY and SYGVKD. CDR3 DNA: TGTGCCATCAGTGAACGAGGGACTAGCGGGGCCTTCTCCTACGAGCAGTACTTC. Translated, it gives CAISERGTSGAFSYEQYF.

The J gene is TRBJ1-2, the V gene TRBV25-1, with D maybe TRBD1 (5 bases). Germline loops: CDR1 MGHDK, CDR2 SYGVNS. This CDR3 spans 16 amino acids. Trimming shortened V by 0 bases and J by 6 bases, and 17 bases separated the two germline ends. CDR3 protein: CASSEYGGRANHGYTF. The CDR3 DNA is TGTGCCAGCAGTGAATATGGCGGCAGGGCCAACCATGGCTACACCTTC.

This clonotype was found a few times. V gene TRBV5-5 combines with J gene TRBJ1-6; no clear D. With 0 bases removed from V and 4 bases from J, the gap between germline ends came to 17 bases. The germline gives CDR1 SGHKS, CDR2 YYEKEE (reference sequence). CDR3 length equals 18 residues. The CDR3 sequence is CASSLALFSPGYNSPLHF. CDR3 nucleotide sequence: TGTGCCAGCAGCTTGGCCTTATTTAGTCCGGGGTATAATTCACCCCTCCACTTT.

Notes on this clonotype: The junction shows a germline mismatch at one end, possibly a read error. V is TRBV28 and J is TRBJ2-1; the match to TRBD2 covers 13 bases. Germline CDR1 and CDR2: MDHEN and SYDVKM. This CDR3 comprises 20 residues. The CDR3 reads CASSSRTQGTSGTSYNKQFF. CDR3 DNA: TGTGCCAGCAGTTCTCGGACGCAAGGGACTAGCGGGACGTCCTACAATAAGCAGTTCTTC.

In its sample, this clonotype was seen a few times. The chain carries TRBV9 and TRBJ2-1; 12 bases match TRBD1. Trimming cost V 0 bases and J 8 bases; bases outside gene matches: 6. The CDR3 has 16 residues. Germline-derived CDR1 and CDR2 are SGDLS and YYNGEE. The CDR3: CASSVGGTGGLYEQFF. The CDR3 nucleotides read TGTGCCAGCAGCGTAGGTGGGACAGGGGGCCTATATGAGCAGTTCTTC. Full variable domain (remainder filled in from reference TRBV9 and TRBJ2-1): DSGVTQTPKHLITATGQRVTLRCSPRSGDLSVYWYQQSLDQGLQFLIQYYNGEERAKGNILERFSAQQFPDLHSELNLSSLELGDSALYFCASSVGGTGGLYEQFFGPGTRLTVL.

This rearrangement joins TRBV19 to TRBJ1-1, with no clear D. Germline CDR1 is LNHDA and CDR2 is SQIVND (reference sequence). The CDR3 totals 14 residues. Trimming stripped 8 bases from V and 5 bases from J, with 18 bases between. As DNA, the CDR3 is TGTGCCAGTGGTACAAGAAACCTAGGGACTGAAGCTTTCTTT. Its protein product is CASGTRNLGTEAFF.

The chain carries TRBV12-3 or TRBV12-4 and TRBJ1-1, with TRBD1 matching 9 bases. The V segment lost 1 base and the J segment 0 bases; nucleotides outside the gene matches: 9. The CDR3 has 18 residues. The CDR3 region has the DNA TGTGCCAGCAGTTTAGGGTGGGGGACAGGGTCGGTGAACACTGAAGCTTTCTTT. Residues: CASSLGWGTGSVNTEAFF.

A few counts support this clonotype. The rearrangement joins TRBV28 to TRBJ1-5; no firm D call. Between the trimmed V and J ends, which lost 7 bases and 5 bases, there was a span of 21 bases. Germline assignment: CDR1 MDHEN and CDR2 SYDVKM. The CDR3 covers 16 residues. CDR3 coding DNA: TGTGCCAGCATATCGTGGTCGGGTGGGGAGGATCAGCCCCAGCATTTT. It encodes CASISWSGGEDQPQHF.

This clonotype has only a few counts. The chain employs TRBV12-3 or TRBV12-4 and TRBJ2-5; D is ambiguous. There are 14 residues in the CDR3. The V and J ends lost 7 bases and 2 bases respectively, with 14 bases between them. The CDR3 is CASTLPGRQETQYF. CDR3 in DNA: TGTGCCAGCACCTTACCAGGACGGCAAGAGACCCAGTACTTC.

Comment on this clonotype: A junction boundary mismatches the germline segment, possibly from a read error. The chain has TRBV2 and TRBJ2-1, with a tentative D call TRBD2 (6 bases). From germline, CDR1 is SNHLY and CDR2 FYNNEI. The CDR3 has 12 residues. CDR3 sequence (DNA): TGTGCCGGCAGGGACTTCTACAATGAGCAGTTCTTC. Amino acid sequence: CAGRDFYNEQFF.

This clonotype has more than one count but fewer than ten. The V gene is TRBV20-1, the J gene TRBJ2-4; weak D call: TRBD2 (6 bases). Germline CDR1 is DFQATT and CDR2 is SNEGSKA (reference sequence). V lost 5 bases to trimming and J lost 0 bases, with 14 bases between them. The CDR3 has 15 residues. CDR3 bases: TGCAGTGCTCCCGGGACTCTACTAGCCAAAAACATTCAGTACTTC. Its translation is CSAPGTLLAKNIQYF.

The chain is built from TRBV28 and TRBJ2-5; D call uncertain. The CDR3 length is 13 residues. Germline assignment: CDR1 MDHEN and CDR2 SYDVKM. V shed 1 base and J shed 6 bases, with 9 bases lying between them. The CDR3: CASSLSVRQTQYF. For the CDR3, the DNA is TGTGCCAGCAGTTTATCCGTACGGCAGACCCAGTACTTC.

This clonotype was found a few times. This chain joins TRBV29-1 and TRBJ2-2; 8 bases are a match to TRBD1. V lost 2 bases to trimming and J lost 0 bases; unmatched junction nucleotides: 8. The CDR3 length is 17 residues. CDR1 is SQVTM and CDR2 is ANQGSEA in the germline V gene. The CDR3 loop reads CSVEMGGQGPNTGELFF. The CDR3 region has the DNA TGCAGCGTTGAAATGGGCGGACAGGGACCGAACACCGGGGAGCTGTTTTTT.

This clonotype showed up many times. This chain joins TRBV27 and TRBJ2-3, with 7 bases fitting TRBD1. The junction had 7 bases not matched to a gene; V was cut back by 5 bases and J by 2 bases. The CDR3 is 15 residues long. The germline V gene encodes CDR1 MNHEY and CDR2 SMNVEV (reference sequence). CDR3 residues: CASSRQGSSTDTQYF. In DNA, the CDR3 is TGTGCCAGCAGTCGACAGGGCAGCTCCACAGATACGCAGTATTTT.

Remarks on this clonotype: A much larger clone differs by one base, so this may be a read error. The rearrangement uses TRBV29-1 and TRBJ2-1; D is perhaps TRBD1 (6 bases). CDR3 length: 9 amino acids. Germline-derived CDR1 and CDR2 are SQVTM and ANQGSEA. V lost 5 bases to trimming and J lost 12 bases, with 8 bases between them. CDR3 nucleotide sequence: TGCAGCGTTACGACAGGGCAGTTCTTC. This codes for CSVTTGQFF.

The rearrangement joins TRBV28 to TRBJ2-4, with a weak D call TRBD1 (6 bases). The CDR3 has 17 amino acids. The germline V gene encodes CDR1 MDHEN and CDR2 SYDVKM. Trimming pared 5 bases from V and 0 bases from J, leaving 17 bases between. This CDR3 reads CASSDMTGDLAKNIQYF. Written as DNA, the CDR3 is TGTGCCAGCAGTGATATGACAGGAGATCTAGCCAAAAACATTCAGTACTTC.

The J gene is TRBJ2-1, the V gene TRBV25-1, with D hard to call. Trimming left V 2 bases short and J 12 bases short, with 11 bases between. The CDR3 contains 12 residues. From germline, CDR1 is MGHDK and CDR2 SYGVNS. As DNA, the CDR3 is TGTGCCAGCAGTGAACTAGAAACGGTGCAGTTCTTC. It codes for CASSELETVQFF.

This clonotype was detected only a few times. The J gene is TRBJ1-2, the V gene TRBV5-1; D ambiguous. V was cut by 3 bases and J by 6 bases, with 9 bases left in between. This CDR3 comprises 12 residues. Germline CDR1 is SGHRS and CDR2 is YFSETQ. The CDR3 DNA reads as TGCGCCAGCAGCTCCCTCAGAGATGGCTACACCTTC. Its protein product is CASSSLRDGYTF.

The gene calls are TRBV7-9 and TRBJ2-1, with a possible D match to TRBD2 (6 bases). This CDR3 is built from 15 residues. Germline CDR1 reads SEHNR; CDR2 reads FQNEAQ (reference sequence). V was pared by 4 bases and J by 13 bases, with 23 bases between. The CDR3: CASSSPHGRDSKQFF. The DNA for the CDR3 is TGTGCCAGCAGCTCTCCGCACGGGCGGGATTCTAAACAGTTCTTC. The full variable domain, its missing parts supplied by reference TRBV7-9 and TRBJ2-1, is DTGVSQNPRHKITKRGQNVTFRCDPISEHNRLYWYRQTLGQGPEFLTYFQNEAQLEKSRLLSDRFSAERPKGSFSTLEIQRTEQGDSAMYLCASSSPHGRDSKQFFGPGTRLTVL.

To note about this clonotype: Being one base from a much bigger clone, this may be a read error. The chain has TRBV7-2 and TRBJ2-1; D is uncertain. Trimming pared 8 bases from V and 10 bases from J, leaving 21 bases between. The CDR3 totals 14 residues. Germline loops: CDR1 SGHTA, CDR2 FQGNSA. The CDR3 DNA sequence: TGTGCCAGCCTCGGCCCCCTTAGCTCCTACGAGCAGTTCTTC. Its translation is CASLGPLSSYEQFF.

This clonotype was seen a handful of times. The J gene is TRBJ2-1, the V gene TRBV4-1; 11 bases are a match to TRBD2. V shed 3 bases and J 3 bases; nucleotides not matched to a gene: 7. In germline, CDR1 is MGHRA, CDR2 YSYEKL. The CDR3 runs to 17 residues. The CDR3 DNA is TGCGCCAGCAGCCAGGCTTTACTAGCGGGAGACTACAATGAGCAGTTCTTC. Amino acids: CASSQALLAGDYNEQFF.

The CDR3: CASSHGIAGGPAIGGNEQFF. The CDR3 bases are TGTGCCAGCAGCCACGGTATAGCGGGAGGGCCCGCCATCGGGGGCAATGAGCAGTTCTTC. The rearrangement links TRBV4-2 to TRBJ2-1; 11 nucleotides line up with TRBD2. The V segment lost 3 bases and the J segment 6 bases; nucleotides outside the gene matches: 19. The CDR3 is made up of 20 amino acids. Germline CDR1 LGHNA, CDR2 YNFKEQ.

This clonotype was picked up a small number of times. V and J are TRBV4-3 and TRBJ1-5; unclear D gene. V was shortened by 1 base and J by 1 base, with 14 bases between the two germline ends. The CDR3 is made up of 17 amino acids. Germline lookup yields CDR1 LGHNA and CDR2 YSLEER. DNA for the CDR3: TGCGCCAGCAGCCAAGGCCCCGATGGTGGAAGCAATCAGCCCCAGCATTTT. Amino acid sequence: CASSQGPDGGSNQPQHF.

The chain links TRBV12-3 or TRBV12-4 to TRBJ1-1; D call uncertain. V was pared by 6 bases and J by 0 bases, with 17 bases between. The CDR3 spans 16 residues. The CDR3 spells CASRLSDGRLNTEAFF. Here the CDR3 DNA reads TGTGCCAGCAGACTCTCGGACGGACGACTGAACACTGAAGCTTTCTTT.

The chain joins TRBV7-3 to TRBJ1-2; 8 bases line up with TRBD1. Trimming took 0 bases from V and 6 from J; bases not matched to a gene: 6. The germline CDR1 and CDR2 sequences are SGHTA and FQGTGA. This CDR3 is 15 amino acids long. CDR3 protein: CASSLTDRGEDGYTF. CDR3 sequence (DNA): TGTGCCAGCAGCTTAACAGACAGGGGTGAAGATGGCTACACCTTC.

The rearrangement uses TRBV11-2 and TRBJ2-1; 11 nucleotides align to TRBD2. The CDR3 covers 18 residues. Germline CDR1 SGHAT, CDR2 FQNNGV. V lost 7 bases to trimming and J lost 3 bases; unmatched junction nucleotides: 14. The CDR3 DNA follows: TGTGCCAGCAACCGTATGGGGCTAGCGGGAGGACTCTACAATGAGCAGTTCTTC. Encoded protein: CASNRMGLAGGLYNEQFF. The variable domain in full, completed from reference TRBV11-2 and TRBJ2-1, reads EAGVAQSPRYKIIEKRQSVAFWCNPISGHATLYWYQQILGQGPKLLIQFQNNGVVDDSQLPKDRFSAERLKGVDSTLKIQPAKLEDSAVYLCASNRMGLAGGLYNEQFFGPGTRLTVL.

The chain uses TRBV7-6 and TRBJ1-2; D remains ambiguous. The CDR3 length is 15 residues. The V end was cut by 5 bases, the J end by 2 bases, with 15 bases between. Per the germline V gene, CDR1 is SGHVS and CDR2 is FNYEAQ. The CDR3, as DNA: TGTGCCAGCAGCCCAGCCAAGGTGTTCAACTATGGCTACACCTTC. It specifies CASSPAKVFNYGYTF.

The chain is built from TRBV7-8 and TRBJ1-6; 7 nucleotides match TRBD1. CDR3 size: 16 residues. Germline CDR1 SGHVS, CDR2 FQNEAQ. The trim removed 4 bases at V and 2 bases at J, leaving 5 bases unmatched. The CDR3 protein is CASSSWTGAYNSPLHF. The DNA for the CDR3 is TGTGCCAGCAGCTCGTGGACAGGAGCCTATAATTCACCCCTCCACTTT.

The rearrangement links TRBV20-1 to TRBJ2-3; 10 positions agree with TRBD2. Unmatched junction bases numbered 4, after V lost 6 bases and J lost 4 bases. Germline values: CDR1 DFQATT, CDR2 SNEGSKA (reference sequence). CDR3 size: 13 residues. The CDR3 reads CSATSGAPDTQYF. DNA of the CDR3: TGCAGTGCAACTAGCGGGGCGCCAGATACGCAGTATTTT.